These 23 T cell receptor beta chains share one sample of origin, sequenced in a study of neurological immune-mediated disorders. TCRdb reprocessed the 5' RACE reads via MiXCR and lists one record per CDR3 protein. In the table there are tens of thousands of distinct CDR3 sequences, 9% to 10% of which are singletons. Time point given: longitudinal time-point 1 (baseline). The specimen sequenced was PBMCs. The receptors here all came from a woman aged 40 to 50 in good health.

At least ten counts were recorded for this clonotype. The rearrangement uses TRBV9 and TRBJ2-2; D remains ambiguous. Deletions cut 0 bases from V and 0 bases from J, with 6 bases between. Germline V CDR1 and CDR2: SGDLS, YYNGEE. The CDR3 totals 15 residues. The CDR3 nucleotides are TGTGCCAGCAGCGTAGCTACCGCGAACACCGGGGAGCTGTTTTTT. Translation gives CASSVATANTGELFF.

In its sample, this clonotype was seen a few times. The rearrangement links TRBV5-1 to TRBJ1-1, with a weak D call TRBD1 (6 bases). The CDR3 sequence is 14 residues long. The germline V gene has CDR1 SGHRS and CDR2 YFSETQ. Trimming took 2 bases from V and 3 from J, leaving 11 bases between them. The DNA for the CDR3 is TGCGCCAGCAGCTTCAGGGGAGGCGACACTGAAGCTTTCTTT. It codes for CASSFRGGDTEAFF.

This chain joins TRBV29-1 and TRBJ2-1; 7 nucleotides match TRBD2. The CDR3 totals 14 residues. In germline, CDR1 is SQVTM, CDR2 ANQGSEA. The ends lost 5 bases at V and 0 bases at J; junction bases unmatched: 4. This chain's CDR3 is CSVWGGSSYNEQFF. The DNA for the CDR3 is TGCAGCGTTTGGGGCGGGAGCTCCTACAATGAGCAGTTCTTC.

This clonotype has at least ten counts. The CDR3 protein is CASSQSLGRSGTDTQYF. DNA of the CDR3: TGCGCCAGCAGCCAATCGCTTGGGAGAAGTGGCACAGATACGCAGTATTTT. The chain uses TRBV4-3 and TRBJ2-3; tentatively, D is TRBD2 (5 bases). The V end was cut by 2 bases, the J end by 1 base, with 16 bases between. Germline assignment: CDR1 LGHNA and CDR2 YSLEER. The CDR3 has 17 residues.

This clonotype came up many times. J is TRBJ1-3 and V is TRBV20-1, with D hard to call. V gave up 6 bases and J gave up 4 bases, with 16 bases separating them. Germline V lookup: CDR1 DFQATT, CDR2 SNEGSKA (reference sequence). The CDR3 loop spans 14 amino acids. As DNA, the CDR3 is TGCAGTGCCCCCGTCTGGGCACTGGGAAACACCATATATTTT. Its translation is CSAPVWALGNTIYF.

This clonotype showed up many times. The V gene is TRBV6-5, the J gene TRBJ1-2, with D tentatively TRBD1 (5 bases). The CDR3 spans 15 residues. In germline, CDR1 is MNHEY, CDR2 SVGAGI. V was trimmed by 6 bases and J by 2 bases, leaving 16 bases between them. The CDR3 DNA is TGTGCCAGCAGCCGTCCCGGGACGGCGAACTATGGCTACACCTTC. Translated, it gives CASSRPGTANYGYTF.

This clonotype was seen ten or more times. The CDR3 loop is CASSYRDRGYEQYF. CDR3 bases: TGTGCCAGCAGCTACCGGGACAGGGGCTACGAGCAGTACTTC. The chain links TRBV5-5 to TRBJ2-7; 10 nucleotides agree with TRBD1. Germline trimming cut 3 bases from V and 3 bases from J; bases unmatched to any gene: 3. The germline gives CDR1 SGHKS, CDR2 YYEKEE (reference sequence). This CDR3 comprises 14 residues. The variable domain in full, completed from reference TRBV5-5 and TRBJ2-7, reads DAGVTQSPTHLIKTRGQQVTLRCSPISGHKSVSWYQQVLGQGPQFIFQYYEKEERGRGNFPDRFSARQFPNYSSELNVNALLLGDSALYLCASSYRDRGYEQYFGPGTRLTVT.

This clonotype was recorded many times. V gene TRBV3-1 combines with J gene TRBJ2-7, with D possibly being TRBD1 (5 bases). Germline V lookup: CDR1 LGHDT, CDR2 YNNKEL (reference sequence). Trimming left V 1 base short and J 5 bases short, with 15 bases between. This CDR3 comprises 15 residues. The CDR3 region is CASSQAAWQGDEQYF. CDR3 in DNA: TGTGCCAGCAGCCAAGCCGCCTGGCAGGGTGACGAGCAGTACTTC.

This clonotype has at least ten counts. This rearrangement joins TRBV5-1 to TRBJ1-1; TRBD1 agrees at 8 bases. The V gene end was trimmed by 4 bases and the J gene end by 8 bases; junction bases not matched to a gene: 4. The germline CDR1 and CDR2 sequences are SGHRS and YFSETQ. The CDR3 contains 12 residues. The CDR3 coding sequence is TGCGCCAGCAGCCCAGGGACAGGAGAAGCTTTCTTT. It codes for CASSPGTGEAFF.

This clonotype was observed at least ten times. The genes are TRBV3-1 and TRBJ2-1; maybe TRBD2 (5 bases). CDR1 and CDR2 from the germline V gene are LGHDT and YNNKEL (reference sequence). The CDR3 runs 16 residues. The V end lost 5 bases, the J end lost 9 bases, and 23 bases lay between the germline ends. CDR3 coding DNA: TGTGCCAGCAGCGAACCGTATCGGGGTCCGACCTTTGAGCAGTTCTTC. As protein: CASSEPYRGPTFEQFF.

V is TRBV5-1 and J is TRBJ2-5, with 7 bases that match TRBD1. The CDR3 is made up of 14 amino acids. The germline V gene encodes CDR1 SGHRS and CDR2 YFSETQ. Trimming cost V 5 bases and J 5 bases; bases outside gene matches: 9. CDR3 coding DNA: TGCGCCAGCAGTTCCGGGACAGTCGACGAGACCCAGTACTTC. Protein: CASSSGTVDETQYF.

This clonotype was counted at least ten times. This chain links TRBV20-1 with TRBJ2-5, with D tentatively TRBD1 or TRBD2 (5 bases each). V was trimmed by 5 bases and J by 2 bases, leaving 15 bases between them. This CDR3 spans 14 amino acids. Germline CDR1 and CDR2: DFQATT and SNEGSKA (reference sequence). CDR3 DNA: TGCAGTGCTTCCCTCCGGGGCTTACAAGAGACCCAGTACTTC. Translated, it gives CSASLRGLQETQYF.

This clonotype was seen many times. V is TRBV5-1 and J is TRBJ1-3, with 9 nucleotides matching TRBD1. The CDR3 contains 14 residues. Germline V CDR1 and CDR2: SGHRS, YFSETQ. The trim removed 3 bases at V and 4 bases at J, leaving 2 bases unmatched. CDR3 region: CASSYGTGGNTIYF. The CDR3 DNA sequence: TGCGCCAGCAGCTATGGGACAGGGGGAAACACCATATATTTT. Based on the CDR3 plus reference TRBV5-1 and TRBJ1-3, the full variable domain is KAGVTQTPRYLIKTRGQQVTLSCSPISGHRSVSWYQQTPGQGLQFLFEYFSETQRNKGNFPGRFSGRQFSNSRSEMNVSTLELGDSALYLCASSYGTGGNTIYFGEGSWLTVV.

This clonotype was observed many times. The rearrangement uses TRBV20-1 and TRBJ2-5, with 8 bases that match TRBD2. CDR3 length: 13 residues. The V gene's germline CDR1 is DFQATT and CDR2 SNEGSKA (reference sequence). J lost 2 bases, V lost 1 base, and 0 bases had no gene match. The CDR3 DNA reads as TGCAGTGCTAGAGTAGCGGGACAAGAGACCCAGTACTTC. Protein sequence: CSARVAGQETQYF.

A remark on this clonotype: A much larger clone lies a single base off, so this may be a read error. This chain uses TRBV4-1 with TRBJ2-1; 12 bases match TRBD2. The V gene end was trimmed by 0 bases and the J gene end by 8 bases; junction bases not matched to a gene: 5. Germline CDR1 and CDR2: MGHRA and YSYEKL. The CDR3 contains 16 residues. The chain's CDR3 is CASSQDSSGGVYEQFF. CDR3 in DNA: TGCGCCAGCAGCCAAGACTCTAGCGGGGGGGTCTATGAGCAGTTCTTC.

Points on this clonotype: This may arise from a read error, as a much more abundant clone is one base away. The genes are TRBV5-1 and TRBJ2-7; 7 positions agree with TRBD2. The germline V gene has CDR1 SGHRS and CDR2 YFSETQ. The CDR3 has 13 amino acids. CDR3 amino acids: CTSSLGGSYEQYF. CDR3 nucleotides: TGCACCAGCAGCTTGGGGGGGTCCTACGAGCAGTACTTC.

This clonotype was counted at least ten times. The chain joins TRBV12-3 or TRBV12-4 to TRBJ2-3; 8 bases map to TRBD1. The V gene end was trimmed by 2 bases and the J gene end by 14 bases; junction bases not matched to a gene: 6. The CDR3 length is 12 residues. The CDR3 nucleotides are TGTGCCAGCAGTTTACGCAGGGGGCTTATGTATTTT. This codes for CASSLRRGLMYF.

The chain is built from TRBV6-5 and TRBJ1-2; no clear D gene. Germline CDR1 MNHEY, CDR2 SVGAGI. This CDR3 contains 15 residues. V lost 6 bases and J 0 bases, leaving 14 bases between the germline ends. The DNA for the CDR3 is TGTGCCAGCAGGCCTACAAGTTTCACTAACTATGGCTACACCTTC. Residues: CASRPTSFTNYGYTF.

The sample holds many counts of this clonotype. The rearrangement uses TRBV9 and TRBJ2-7, with D perhaps matching TRBD1 or TRBD2 (5 bases each). Trimming removed 3 bases at V and 5 bases at J, with 15 bases between. The CDR3 covers 14 residues. CDR1 SGDLS and CDR2 YYNGEE come from the germline V gene. CDR3 sequence: CASSAYWGSDEQYF. The CDR3 DNA follows: TGTGCCAGCAGCGCTTACTGGGGGAGCGACGAGCAGTACTTC.

By sample fraction, this clonotype is medium-sized (0.01 to 0.1%). The chain joins TRBV7-2 to TRBJ1-5, with D uncertain. Looked up from germline, CDR1 is SGHTA and CDR2 is FQGNSA. The CDR3 spans 12 residues. The germline V and J ends were trimmed by 0 bases and 9 bases, with 6 bases remaining between them. This chain's CDR3 is CASSLASGPQHF. The CDR3 coding sequence is TGTGCCAGCAGCTTAGCGTCGGGGCCCCAGCATTTT.

V gene TRBV9 combines with J gene TRBJ2-2, with D tentatively TRBD1 (6 bases). The CDR3 length is 14 residues. V was shortened by 0 bases and J by 9 bases, with 12 bases between the two germline ends. Germline V gene sequence: CDR1 SGDLS, CDR2 YYNGEE. CDR3 in DNA: TGTGCCAGCAGCGTAGACAGGGTGGCCAGGGAGCTGTTTTTT. Protein: CASSVDRVARELFF.

This clonotype was counted at least ten times. The genes are TRBV9 and TRBJ1-3; D might be TRBD1 (5 bases). Germline lookup yields CDR1 SGDLS and CDR2 YYNGEE. Trimming shortened V by 0 bases and J by 4 bases, and 8 bases separated the two germline ends. CDR3 length equals 14 residues. The CDR3 is CASSVDDSGNTIYF. The CDR3 DNA reads TGTGCCAGCAGCGTAGATGACAGCGGAAACACCATATATTTT.

The V call is TRBV20-1, the J call TRBJ2-5, with 7 bases lining up with TRBD2. Trimming took 7 bases from V and 5 from J; bases not matched to a gene: 7. Germline-derived CDR1 and CDR2 are DFQATT and SNEGSKA (reference sequence). The CDR3 covers 12 residues. DNA of the CDR3: TGCAGTGAAAGGCGGGAGAGGGAGACCCAGTACTTC. This codes for CSERRERETQYF.